The next 6 T cell receptor beta chains were all read from a single sample in a study of T-cell memory formation after mild COVID-19. TCRdb independently ran MiXCR on the 5' RACE reads; one entry per CDR3 protein. The sample records around 140,000 distinct CDR3 sequences, 6% being singletons. Sequencing was carried out using PBMCs or a T cell subset sorted from them (not recorded which). The receptors derive from an adult woman who had mild COVID-19 (a few samples of this study predate the infection). Cell type and time point are not known.

This clonotype has at least ten counts. The genes are TRBV12-3 or TRBV12-4 and TRBJ2-2; TRBD2 matches 8 bases. This CDR3 comprises 17 residues. V lost 3 bases and J lost 6; bases outside the gene matches: 12. The CDR3 region is CASSFPGVAGRAGELFF. The CDR3 DNA reads as TGTGCCAGCAGTTTTCCCGGGGTAGCGGGAAGAGCCGGGGAGCTGTTTTTT.

The chain joins TRBV3-1 to TRBJ2-7; 15 bases map to TRBD2. Germline values: CDR1 LGHDT, CDR2 YNNKEL (reference sequence). V was clipped by 4 bases and J by 6 bases; unmatched bases: 10. CDR3 size: 17 residues. This CDR3 reads CASSRRTSGRAFPEQYF. Written as DNA, the CDR3 is TGTGCCAGCAGCCGCCGGACTAGCGGGAGGGCCTTTCCCGAGCAGTACTTC.

This clonotype was counted between two and nine times. The J gene is TRBJ2-3, the V gene TRBV5-4, with D uncertain. The CDR3 is 13 amino acids. The germline V gene encodes CDR1 SGHNT and CDR2 YYREEE (reference sequence). Trimming removed 0 bases from V and 5 bases from J, with 7 bases in between. CDR3 DNA: TGTGCCAGCAGCTTGGACCGATTAGATACGCAGTATTTT. It yields the protein CASSLDRLDTQYF.

This sequence joins TRBV6-8 and TRBJ2-5; D possibly uses TRBD1 or TRBD2 (5 bases each). Trimming removed 8 bases from V and 5 bases from J, with 15 bases in between. Looked up from germline, CDR1 is MNHGY and CDR2 is SAAAGT. The CDR3 is made up of 13 amino acids. The CDR3 DNA follows: TGTGCCAGCGTCGGGGCTTTGTACGAGACCCAGTACTTC. Protein product: CASVGALYETQYF.

This clonotype was observed at least ten times. V and J are TRBV3-1 and TRBJ2-1, with no clear D. The germline V gene has CDR1 LGHDT and CDR2 YNNKEL (reference sequence). V shed 4 bases and J shed 6 bases, with 16 bases lying between them. The CDR3 is made up of 15 amino acids. The CDR3 nucleotides are TGTGCCAGCAGCCCCCTCTCCGGGTGGCCCAATGAGCAGTTCTTC. This encodes CASSPLSGWPNEQFF.

This clonotype was detected only a few times. The chain employs TRBV29-1 and TRBJ2-3; D might be TRBD1 or TRBD2, each matching 6 bases. The CDR3 has 16 residues. The V gene lost 4 bases and the J gene lost 0 bases, with 17 bases spanning the gap. Per germline, CDR1 SQVTM and CDR2 ANQGSEA. CDR3 sequence (DNA): TGCAGCGTTGGCAGGGGAGGAGGGACTAGCACAGATACGCAGTATTTT. Its protein is CSVGRGGGTSTDTQYF.